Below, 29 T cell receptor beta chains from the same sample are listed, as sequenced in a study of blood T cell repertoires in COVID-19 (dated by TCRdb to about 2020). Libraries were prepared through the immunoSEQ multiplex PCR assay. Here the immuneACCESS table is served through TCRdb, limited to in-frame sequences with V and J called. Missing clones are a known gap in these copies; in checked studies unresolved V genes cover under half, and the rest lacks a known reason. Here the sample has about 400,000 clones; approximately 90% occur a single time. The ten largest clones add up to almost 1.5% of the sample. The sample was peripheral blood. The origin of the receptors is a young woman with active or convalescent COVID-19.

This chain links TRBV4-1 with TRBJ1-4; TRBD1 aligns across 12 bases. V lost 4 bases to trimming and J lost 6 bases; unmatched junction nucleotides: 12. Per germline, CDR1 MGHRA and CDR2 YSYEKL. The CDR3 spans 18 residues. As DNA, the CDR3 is TGCGCCAGCAGCCCAGTGGCGGGACAGGGGGCGCGGGATGAAAAACTGTTTTTT. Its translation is CASSPVAGQGARDEKLFF.

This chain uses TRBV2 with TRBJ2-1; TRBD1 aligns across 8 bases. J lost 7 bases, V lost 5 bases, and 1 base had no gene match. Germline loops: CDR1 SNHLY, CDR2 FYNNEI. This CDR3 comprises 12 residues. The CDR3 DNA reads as TGTGCCAGCAGTTACAGGGGGAATGAGCAGTTCTTC. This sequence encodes CASSYRGNEQFF.

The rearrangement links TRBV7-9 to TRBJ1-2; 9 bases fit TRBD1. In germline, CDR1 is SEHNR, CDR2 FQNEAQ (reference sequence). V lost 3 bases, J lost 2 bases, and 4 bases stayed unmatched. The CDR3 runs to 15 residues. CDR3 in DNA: TGTGCCAGCAGCTTCTCGACAGGGGGGAACTATGGCTACACCTTC. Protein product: CASSFSTGGNYGYTF.

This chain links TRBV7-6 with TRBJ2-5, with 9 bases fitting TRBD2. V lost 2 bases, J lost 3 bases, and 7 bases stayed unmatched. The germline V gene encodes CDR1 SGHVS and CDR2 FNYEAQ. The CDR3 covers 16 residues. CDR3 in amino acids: CASSLFGGRAEETQYF. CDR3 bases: TGTGCCAGCAGCTTATTTGGCGGGAGGGCCGAAGAGACCCAGTACTTC.

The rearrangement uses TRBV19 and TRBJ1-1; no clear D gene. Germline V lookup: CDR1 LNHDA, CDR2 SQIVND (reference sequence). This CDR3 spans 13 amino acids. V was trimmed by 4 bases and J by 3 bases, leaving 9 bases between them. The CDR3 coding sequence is TGTGCCAGTAGTAGGTTGATAGACACTGAAGCTTTCTTT. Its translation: CASSRLIDTEAFF.

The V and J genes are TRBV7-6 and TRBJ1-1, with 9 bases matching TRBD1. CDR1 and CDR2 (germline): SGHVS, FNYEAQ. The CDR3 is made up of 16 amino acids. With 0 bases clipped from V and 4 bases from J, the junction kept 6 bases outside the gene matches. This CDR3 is CASSLAGQGMGTEAFF. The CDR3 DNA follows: TGTGCCAGCAGCTTAGCCGGACAGGGGATGGGCACTGAAGCTTTCTTT. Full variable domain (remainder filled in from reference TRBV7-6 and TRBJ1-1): GAGVSQSPRYKVTKRGQDVALRCDPISGHVSLYWYRQALGQGPEFLTYFNYEAQQDKSGLPNDRFSAERPEGSISTLTIQRTEQRDSAMYRCASSLAGQGMGTEAFFGQGTRLTVV.

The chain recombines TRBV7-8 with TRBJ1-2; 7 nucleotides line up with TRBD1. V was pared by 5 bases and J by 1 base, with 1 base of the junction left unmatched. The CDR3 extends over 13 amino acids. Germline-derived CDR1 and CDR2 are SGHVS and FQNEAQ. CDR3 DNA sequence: TGTGCCAGCAGCGGGGACAGTAACTATGGCTACACCTTC. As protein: CASSGDSNYGYTF. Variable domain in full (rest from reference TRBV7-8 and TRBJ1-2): GAGVSQSPRYKVAKRGQDVALRCDPISGHVSLFWYQQALGQGPEFLTYFQNEAQLDKSGLPSDRFFAERPEGSVSTLKIQRTQQEDSAVYLCASSGDSNYGYTFGSGTRLTVV.

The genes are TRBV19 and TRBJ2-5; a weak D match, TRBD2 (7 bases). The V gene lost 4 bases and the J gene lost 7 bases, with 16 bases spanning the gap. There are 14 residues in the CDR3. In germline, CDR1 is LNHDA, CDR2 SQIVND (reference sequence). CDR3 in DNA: TGTGCCAGTAGTAACCGGGGGGCCCCAGGGACCCAGTACTTC. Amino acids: CASSNRGAPGTQYF.

CDR3 coding DNA: TGCAGCGTTGATGGGCGGGGGGTCCAGACAGATACGCAGTATTTT. It translates to CSVDGRGVQTDTQYF. This chain links TRBV29-1 with TRBJ2-3; TRBD2 agrees at 8 bases. The germline V gene encodes CDR1 SQVTM and CDR2 ANQGSEA. CDR3 length: 15 amino acids. V shed 3 bases, J shed 3 bases, and the junction held 8 bases outside the gene matches.

CDR3 DNA: TGCAGCGTTGACCCAGATGGGACTTATAACACTGAAGCTTTCTTT. Amino acid sequence: CSVDPDGTYNTEAFF. The genes are TRBV29-1 and TRBJ1-1; D is possibly TRBD1 (5 bases). The CDR3 is 15 amino acids. CDR1 SQVTM and CDR2 ANQGSEA come from the germline V gene. V was clipped by 3 bases and J by 2 bases, with 16 bases between them. The full variable domain, completed using reference TRBV29-1 and TRBJ1-1, is SAVISQKPSRDICQRGTSLTIQCQVDSQVTMMFWYRQQPGQSLTLIATANQGSEATYESGFVIDKFPISRPNLTFSTLTVSNMSPEDSSIYLCSVDPDGTYNTEAFFGQGTRLTVV.

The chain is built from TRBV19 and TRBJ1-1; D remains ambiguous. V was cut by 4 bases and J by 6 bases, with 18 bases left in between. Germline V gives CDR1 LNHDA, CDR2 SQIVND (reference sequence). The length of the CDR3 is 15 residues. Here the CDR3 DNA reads TGTGCCAGTAGTAGGCCTCAGGTGGCGCTCCCTGAAGCTTTCTTT. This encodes CASSRPQVALPEAFF.

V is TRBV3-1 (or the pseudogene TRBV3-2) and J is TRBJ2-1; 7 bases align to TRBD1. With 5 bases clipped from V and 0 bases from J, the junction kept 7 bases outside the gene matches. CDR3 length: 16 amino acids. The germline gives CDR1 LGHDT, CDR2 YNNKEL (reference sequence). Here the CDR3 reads CASSSLRDSSYNEQFF. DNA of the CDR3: TGTGCCAGCAGCTCGTTACGGGACAGCTCCTACAATGAGCAGTTCTTC.

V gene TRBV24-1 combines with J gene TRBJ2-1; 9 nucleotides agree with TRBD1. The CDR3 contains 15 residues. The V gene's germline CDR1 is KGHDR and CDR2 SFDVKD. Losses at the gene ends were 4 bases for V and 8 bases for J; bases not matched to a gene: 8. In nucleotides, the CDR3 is TGTGCCACCAGTGACCGGGGACAGGGCCGCGATGAGCAGTTCTTC. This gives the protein CATSDRGQGRDEQFF.

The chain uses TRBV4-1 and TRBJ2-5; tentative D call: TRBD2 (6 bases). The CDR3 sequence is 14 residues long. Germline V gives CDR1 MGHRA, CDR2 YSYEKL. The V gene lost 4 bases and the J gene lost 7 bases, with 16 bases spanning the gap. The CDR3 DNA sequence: TGCGCCAGCAGCCCCATCCAAGGAGGGAGGACCCAGTACTTC. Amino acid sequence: CASSPIQGGRTQYF.

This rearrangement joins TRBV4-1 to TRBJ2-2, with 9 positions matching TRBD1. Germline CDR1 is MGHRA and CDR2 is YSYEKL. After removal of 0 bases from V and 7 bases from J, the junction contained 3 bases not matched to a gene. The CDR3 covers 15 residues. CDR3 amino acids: CASSQDRQGDGELFF. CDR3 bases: TGCGCCAGCAGCCAAGACAGACAGGGGGACGGGGAGCTGTTTTTT.

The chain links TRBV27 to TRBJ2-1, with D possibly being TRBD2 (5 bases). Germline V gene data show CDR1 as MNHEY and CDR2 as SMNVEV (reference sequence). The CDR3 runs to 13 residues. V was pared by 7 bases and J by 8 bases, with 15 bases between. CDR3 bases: TGTGCCAGCAACGGACTCCTTTCCCATGAGCAGTTCTTC. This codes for CASNGLLSHEQFF.

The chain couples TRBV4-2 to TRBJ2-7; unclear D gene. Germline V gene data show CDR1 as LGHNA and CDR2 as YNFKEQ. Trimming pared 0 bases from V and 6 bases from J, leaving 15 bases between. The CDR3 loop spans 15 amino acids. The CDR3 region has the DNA TGTGCCAGCAGCCAAGAAACAGCCAAGGTAGGCGAGCAGTACTTC. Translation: CASSQETAKVGEQYF.

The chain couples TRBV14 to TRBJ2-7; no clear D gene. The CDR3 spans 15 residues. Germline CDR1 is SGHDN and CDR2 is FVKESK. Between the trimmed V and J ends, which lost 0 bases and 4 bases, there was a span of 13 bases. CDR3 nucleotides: TGTGCCAGCAGCCAAGATCCCGCCAGGAAGTACGAGCAGTACTTC. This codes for CASSQDPARKYEQYF. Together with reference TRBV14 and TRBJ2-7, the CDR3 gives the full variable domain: EAGVTQFPSHSVIEKGQTVTLRCDPISGHDNLYWYRRVMGKEIKFLLHFVKESKQDESGMPNNRFLAERTGGTYSTLKVQPAELEDSGVYFCASSQDPARKYEQYFGPGTRLTVT.

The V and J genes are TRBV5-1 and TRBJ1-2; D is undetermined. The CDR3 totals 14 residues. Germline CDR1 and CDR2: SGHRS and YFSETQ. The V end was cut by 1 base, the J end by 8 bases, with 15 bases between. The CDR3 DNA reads TGCGCCAGCAGCTTGTCGGCTGAAGCGGGGGGCTACACCTTC. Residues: CASSLSAEAGGYTF.

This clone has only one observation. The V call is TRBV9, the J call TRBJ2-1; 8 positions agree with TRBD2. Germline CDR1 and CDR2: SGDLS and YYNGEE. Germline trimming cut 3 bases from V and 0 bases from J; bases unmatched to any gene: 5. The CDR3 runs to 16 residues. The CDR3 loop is CASSAGAGDSYNEQFF. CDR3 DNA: TGTGCCAGCAGCGCCGGAGCGGGAGACTCCTACAATGAGCAGTTCTTC.

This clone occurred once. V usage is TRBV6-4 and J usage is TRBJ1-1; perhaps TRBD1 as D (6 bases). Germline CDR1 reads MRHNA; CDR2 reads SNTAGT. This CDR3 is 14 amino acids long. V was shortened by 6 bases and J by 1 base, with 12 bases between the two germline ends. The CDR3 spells CASRAQGPNTEAFF. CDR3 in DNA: TGTGCCAGCAGGGCACAGGGCCCGAACACTGAAGCTTTCTTT.

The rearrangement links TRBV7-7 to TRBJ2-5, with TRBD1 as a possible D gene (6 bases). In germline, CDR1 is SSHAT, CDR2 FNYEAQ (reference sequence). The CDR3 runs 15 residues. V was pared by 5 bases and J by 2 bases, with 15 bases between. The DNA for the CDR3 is TGTGCCAGCAGCCTACGGGACACCCTACAAGAGACCCAGTACTTC. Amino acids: CASSLRDTLQETQYF.

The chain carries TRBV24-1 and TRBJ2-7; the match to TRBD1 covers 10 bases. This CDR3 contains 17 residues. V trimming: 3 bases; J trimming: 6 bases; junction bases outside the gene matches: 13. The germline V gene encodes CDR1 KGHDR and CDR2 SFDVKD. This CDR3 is CATSDIDRGLHGCEQYF. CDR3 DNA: TGTGCCACCAGTGATATAGACAGGGGGCTACATGGGTGCGAGCAGTACTTC.

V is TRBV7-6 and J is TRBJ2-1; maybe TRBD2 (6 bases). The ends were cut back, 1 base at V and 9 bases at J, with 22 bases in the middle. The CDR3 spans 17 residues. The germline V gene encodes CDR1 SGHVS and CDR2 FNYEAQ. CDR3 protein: CASSLDVRRALRGEQFF. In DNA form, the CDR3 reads TGTGCCAGCAGCTTAGACGTCCGGAGGGCCCTACGTGGTGAGCAGTTCTTC.

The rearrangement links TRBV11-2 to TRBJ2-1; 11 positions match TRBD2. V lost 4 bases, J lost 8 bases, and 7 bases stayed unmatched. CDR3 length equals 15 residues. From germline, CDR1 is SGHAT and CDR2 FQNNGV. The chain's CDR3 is CASSYGTSGADEQFF. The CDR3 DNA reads TGTGCCAGCAGCTACGGGACTAGCGGTGCAGATGAGCAGTTCTTC.

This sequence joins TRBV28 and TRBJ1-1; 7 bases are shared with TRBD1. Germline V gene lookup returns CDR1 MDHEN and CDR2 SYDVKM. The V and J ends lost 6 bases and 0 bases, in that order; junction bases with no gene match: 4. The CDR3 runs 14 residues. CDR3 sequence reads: CASRLTGMNTEAFF. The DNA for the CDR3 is TGTGCCAGCAGGCTGACAGGGATGAACACTGAAGCTTTCTTT. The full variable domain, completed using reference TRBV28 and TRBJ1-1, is DVKVTQSSRYLVKRTGEKVFLECVQDMDHENMFWYRQDPGLGLRLIYFSYDVKMKEKGDIPEGYSVSREKKERFSLILESASTNQTSMYLCASRLTGMNTEAFFGQGTRLTVV.

As DNA, the CDR3 is TGTGCCAGCAGCTCGACCAGGGGGCTCGGCTACACCTTC. It encodes CASSSTRGLGYTF. The chain is built from TRBV5-6 and TRBJ1-2; the match to TRBD1 covers 8 bases. Germline CDR1 SGHDT, CDR2 YYEEEE. The CDR3 is made up of 13 amino acids. V gave up 3 bases and J gave up 8 bases; unmatched junction bases: 6.

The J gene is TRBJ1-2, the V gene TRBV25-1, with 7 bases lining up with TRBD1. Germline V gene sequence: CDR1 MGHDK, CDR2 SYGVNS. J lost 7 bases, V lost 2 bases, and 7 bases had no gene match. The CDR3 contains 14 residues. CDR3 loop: CASSEDGTAGGYTF. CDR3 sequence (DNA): TGTGCCAGCAGTGAAGATGGGACAGCGGGTGGCTACACCTTC.

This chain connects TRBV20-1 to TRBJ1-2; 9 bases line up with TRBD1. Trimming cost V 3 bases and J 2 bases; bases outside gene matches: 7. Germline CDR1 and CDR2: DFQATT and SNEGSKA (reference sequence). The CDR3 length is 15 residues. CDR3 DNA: TGCAGTGCTAGTGTGTTGGGACAGGGAAACTATGGCTACACCTTC. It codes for CSASVLGQGNYGYTF.